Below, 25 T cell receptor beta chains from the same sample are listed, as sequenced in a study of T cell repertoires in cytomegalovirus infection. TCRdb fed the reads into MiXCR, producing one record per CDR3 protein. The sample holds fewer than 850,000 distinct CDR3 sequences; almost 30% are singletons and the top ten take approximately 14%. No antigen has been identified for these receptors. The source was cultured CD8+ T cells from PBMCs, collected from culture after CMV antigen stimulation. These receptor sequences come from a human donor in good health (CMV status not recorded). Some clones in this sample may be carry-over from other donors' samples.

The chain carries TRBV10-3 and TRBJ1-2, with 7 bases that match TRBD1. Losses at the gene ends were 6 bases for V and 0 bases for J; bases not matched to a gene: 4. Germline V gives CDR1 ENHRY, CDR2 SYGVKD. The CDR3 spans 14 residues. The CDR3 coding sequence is TGTGCCATCAGGGGGACAGCAGCTAACTATGGCTACACCTTC. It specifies CAIRGTAANYGYTF.

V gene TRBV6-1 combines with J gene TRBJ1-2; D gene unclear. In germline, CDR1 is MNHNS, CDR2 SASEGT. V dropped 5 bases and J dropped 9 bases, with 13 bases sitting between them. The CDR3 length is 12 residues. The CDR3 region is CASSTTSFSYTF. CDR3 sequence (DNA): TGTGCCAGCAGTACCACAAGCTTTAGCTACACCTTC.

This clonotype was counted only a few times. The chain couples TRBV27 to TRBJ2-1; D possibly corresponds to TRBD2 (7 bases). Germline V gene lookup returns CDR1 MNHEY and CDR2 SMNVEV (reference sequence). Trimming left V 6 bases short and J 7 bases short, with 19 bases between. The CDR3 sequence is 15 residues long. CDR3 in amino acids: CASRPEGGGVNEQFF. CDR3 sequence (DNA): TGTGCCAGCAGGCCAGAGGGGGGGGGAGTTAATGAGCAGTTCTTC.

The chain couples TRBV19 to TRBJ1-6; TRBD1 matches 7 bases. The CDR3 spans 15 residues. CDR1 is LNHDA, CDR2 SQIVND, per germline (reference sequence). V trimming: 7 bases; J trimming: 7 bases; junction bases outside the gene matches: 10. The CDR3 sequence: CASNDRAVYNSPLHF. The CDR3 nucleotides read TGTGCCAGTAATGACAGGGCAGTGTACAATTCACCCCTCCACTTT.

The CDR3 protein is CSVGRGHGYTF. The DNA of the CDR3 is TGCAGCGTTGGTCGGGGGCACGGCTACACCTTC. The genes are TRBV29-1 and TRBJ1-2; D possibly corresponds to TRBD1 (6 bases). The V end lost 4 bases, the J end lost 8 bases, and 11 bases lay between the germline ends. This CDR3 region has 11 residues. CDR1 and CDR2 (germline): SQVTM, ANQGSEA.

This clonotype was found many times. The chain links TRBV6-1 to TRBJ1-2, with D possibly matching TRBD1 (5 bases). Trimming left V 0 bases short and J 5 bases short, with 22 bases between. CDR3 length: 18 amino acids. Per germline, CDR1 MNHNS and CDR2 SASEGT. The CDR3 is CASSEALEGTTPRYGYTF. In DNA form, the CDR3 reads TGTGCCAGCAGTGAAGCGCTGGAGGGGACGACCCCGAGGTATGGCTACACCTTC.

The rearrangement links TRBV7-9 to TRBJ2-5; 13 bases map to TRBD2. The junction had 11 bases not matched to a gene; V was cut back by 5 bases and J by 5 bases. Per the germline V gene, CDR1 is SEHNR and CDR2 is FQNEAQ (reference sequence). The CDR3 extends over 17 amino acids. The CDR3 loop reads CASSNGLAGAPWETQYF. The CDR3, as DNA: TGTGCCAGCAGCAACGGACTAGCGGGGGCCCCCTGGGAGACCCAGTACTTC. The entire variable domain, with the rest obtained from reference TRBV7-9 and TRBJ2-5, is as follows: DTGVSQNPRHKITKRGQNVTFRCDPISEHNRLYWYRQTLGQGPEFLTYFQNEAQLEKSRLLSDRFSAERPKGSFSTLEIQRTEQGDSAMYLCASSNGLAGAPWETQYFGPGTRLLVL.

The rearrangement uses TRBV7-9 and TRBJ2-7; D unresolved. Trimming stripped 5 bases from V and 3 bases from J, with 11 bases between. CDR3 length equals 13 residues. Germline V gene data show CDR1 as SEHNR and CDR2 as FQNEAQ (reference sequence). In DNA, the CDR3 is TGTGCCAGCAGCCCCCCGGCCCACTACGAGCAGTACGTC. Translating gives CASSPPAHYEQYV.

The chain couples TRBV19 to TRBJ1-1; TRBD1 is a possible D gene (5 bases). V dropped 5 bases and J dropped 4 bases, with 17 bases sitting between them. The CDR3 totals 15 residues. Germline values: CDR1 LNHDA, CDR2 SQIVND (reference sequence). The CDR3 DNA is TGTGCCAGTAGTTGGGGCAGACCTGGTGGCACTGAAGCTTTCTTT. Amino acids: CASSWGRPGGTEAFF.

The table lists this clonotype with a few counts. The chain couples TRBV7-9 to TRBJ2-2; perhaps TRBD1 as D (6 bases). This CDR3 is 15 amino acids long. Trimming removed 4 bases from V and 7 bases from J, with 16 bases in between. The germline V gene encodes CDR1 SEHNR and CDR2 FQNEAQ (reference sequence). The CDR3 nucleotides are TGTGCCAGCAGCTCCAGACAGGCTCCCGGCGGGGAGCTGTTTTTT. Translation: CASSSRQAPGGELFF. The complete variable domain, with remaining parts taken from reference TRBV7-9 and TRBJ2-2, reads DTGVSQNPRHKITKRGQNVTFRCDPISEHNRLYWYRQTLGQGPEFLTYFQNEAQLEKSRLLSDRFSAERPKGSFSTLEIQRTEQGDSAMYLCASSSRQAPGGELFFGEGSRLTVL.

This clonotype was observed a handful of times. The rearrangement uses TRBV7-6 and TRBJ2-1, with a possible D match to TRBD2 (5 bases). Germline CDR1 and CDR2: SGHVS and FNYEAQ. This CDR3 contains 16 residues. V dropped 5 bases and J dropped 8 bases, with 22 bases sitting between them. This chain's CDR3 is CASSTEGLATRYEQFF. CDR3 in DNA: TGTGCCAGCAGCACCGAGGGTCTAGCCACTCGTTATGAGCAGTTCTTC.

The CDR3 reads CASSMGETQYF. The CDR3 DNA reads TGTGCCAGTAGTATGGGGGAGACCCAGTACTTC. The genes are TRBV19 and TRBJ2-5; D is ambiguous. Germline-derived CDR1 and CDR2 are LNHDA and SQIVND (reference sequence). The V end was cut by 3 bases, the J end by 5 bases, with 4 bases between. The CDR3 covers 11 residues. The variable domain in full, with the rest retrieved from reference TRBV19 and TRBJ2-5, is DGGITQSPKYLFRKEGQNVTLSCEQNLNHDAMYWYRQDPGQGLRLIYYSQIVNDFQKGDIAEGYSVSREKKESFPLTVTSAQKNPTAFYLCASSMGETQYFGPGTRLLVL.

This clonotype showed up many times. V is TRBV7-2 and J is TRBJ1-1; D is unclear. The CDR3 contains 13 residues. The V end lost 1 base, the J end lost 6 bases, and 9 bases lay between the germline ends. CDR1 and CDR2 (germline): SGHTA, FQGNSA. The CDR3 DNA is TGTGCCAGCAGCTTAGAGGGTGGCGCTGAAGCTTTCTTT. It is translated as CASSLEGGAEAFF.

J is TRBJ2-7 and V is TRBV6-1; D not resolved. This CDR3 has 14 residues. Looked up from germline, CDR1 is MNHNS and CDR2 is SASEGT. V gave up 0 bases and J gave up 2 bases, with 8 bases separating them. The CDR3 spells CASSEAELPYEQYF. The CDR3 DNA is TGTGCCAGCAGTGAAGCAGAGCTCCCCTACGAGCAGTACTTC.

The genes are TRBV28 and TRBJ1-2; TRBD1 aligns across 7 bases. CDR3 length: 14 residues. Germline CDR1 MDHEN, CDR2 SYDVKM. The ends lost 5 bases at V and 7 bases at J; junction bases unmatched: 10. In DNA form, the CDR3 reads TGTGCCAGCAGTCGGAGGGGGCTCATCGTTGGCTACACCTTC. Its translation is CASSRRGLIVGYTF.

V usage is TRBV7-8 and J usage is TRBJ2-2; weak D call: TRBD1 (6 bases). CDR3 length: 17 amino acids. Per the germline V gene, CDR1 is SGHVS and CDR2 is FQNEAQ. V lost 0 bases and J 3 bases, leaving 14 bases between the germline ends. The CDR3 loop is CASSLAGRGWDTGELFF. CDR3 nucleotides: TGTGCCAGCAGCTTAGCGGGCAGGGGCTGGGACACCGGGGAGCTGTTTTTT.

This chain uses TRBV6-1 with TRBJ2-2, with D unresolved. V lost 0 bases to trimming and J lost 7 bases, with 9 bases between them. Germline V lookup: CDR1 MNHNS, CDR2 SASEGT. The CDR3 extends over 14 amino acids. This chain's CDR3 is CASSEASLYGELFF. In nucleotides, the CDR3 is TGTGCCAGCAGTGAAGCGAGCCTTTACGGGGAGCTGTTTTTT.

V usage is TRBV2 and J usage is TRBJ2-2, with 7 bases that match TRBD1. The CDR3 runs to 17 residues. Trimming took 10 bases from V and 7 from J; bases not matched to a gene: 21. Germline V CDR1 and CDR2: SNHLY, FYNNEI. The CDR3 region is CATDSPPGQHKLGELFF. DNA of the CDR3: TGTGCCACCGACTCGCCGCCGGGACAGCATAAACTCGGGGAGCTGTTTTTT.

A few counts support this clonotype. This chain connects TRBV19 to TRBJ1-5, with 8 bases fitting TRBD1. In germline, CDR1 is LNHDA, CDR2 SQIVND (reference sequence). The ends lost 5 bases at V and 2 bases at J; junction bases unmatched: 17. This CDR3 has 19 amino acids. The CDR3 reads CASSLGKETGALGNQPQHF. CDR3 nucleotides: TGTGCCAGTAGTCTAGGAAAGGAGACAGGGGCACTGGGCAATCAGCCCCAGCATTTT.

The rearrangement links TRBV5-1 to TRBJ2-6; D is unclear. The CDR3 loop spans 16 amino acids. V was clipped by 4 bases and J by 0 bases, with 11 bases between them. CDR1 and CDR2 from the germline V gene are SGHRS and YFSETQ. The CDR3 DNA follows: TGCGCCAGCAGCCCCGACACCGACTCTGGGGCCAACGTCCTGACTTTC. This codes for CASSPDTDSGANVLTF.

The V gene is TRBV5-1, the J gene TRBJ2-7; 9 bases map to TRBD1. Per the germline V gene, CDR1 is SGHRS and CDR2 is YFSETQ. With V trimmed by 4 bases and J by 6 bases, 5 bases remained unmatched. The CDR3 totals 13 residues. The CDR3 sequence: CASSPRTGVEQYF. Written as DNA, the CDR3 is TGCGCCAGCAGCCCAAGGACAGGGGTCGAGCAGTACTTC.

CDR3 sequence reads: CASSYSAGGRTDTQYF. The CDR3 coding sequence is TGTGCCAGCAGTTACTCTGCGGGGGGGCGCACAGATACGCAGTATTTT. The chain couples TRBV6-5 to TRBJ2-3; TRBD2 aligns across 9 bases. Germline loops: CDR1 MNHEY, CDR2 SVGAGI. This CDR3 is built from 16 residues. V was pared by 0 bases and J by 1 base, with 2 bases of the junction left unmatched.

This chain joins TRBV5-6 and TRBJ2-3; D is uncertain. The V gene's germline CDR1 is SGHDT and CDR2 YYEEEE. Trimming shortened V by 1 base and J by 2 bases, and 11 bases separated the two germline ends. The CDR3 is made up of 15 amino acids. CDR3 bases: TGTGCCAGCAGCTTGTCTAGGGCCCTCACAGATACGCAGTATTTT. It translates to CASSLSRALTDTQYF.

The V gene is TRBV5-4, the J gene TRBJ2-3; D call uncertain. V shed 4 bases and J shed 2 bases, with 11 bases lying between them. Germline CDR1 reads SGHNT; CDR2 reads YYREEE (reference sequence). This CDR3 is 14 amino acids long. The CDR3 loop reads CASSASPDTDTQYF. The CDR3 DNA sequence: TGTGCCAGCAGCGCCAGTCCCGACACAGATACGCAGTATTTT.

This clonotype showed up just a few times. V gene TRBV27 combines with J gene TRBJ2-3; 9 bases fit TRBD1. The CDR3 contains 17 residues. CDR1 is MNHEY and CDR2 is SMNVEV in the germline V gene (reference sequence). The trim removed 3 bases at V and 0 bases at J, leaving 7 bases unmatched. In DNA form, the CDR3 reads TGTGCCAGCAGTTTGGCCGGGACAGGGACTAGCACAGATACGCAGTATTTT. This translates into CASSLAGTGTSTDTQYF.